The table lists the clone carrying this T cell receptor beta chain with a count of one. At least 6 million PBMCs were isolated per sample. Germline CDR1 LGHDT, CDR2 YNNKEL (reference sequence). Between the trimmed V and J ends, which lost 6 bases and 5 bases, there was a span of 22 bases. CDR3 length: 16 amino acids. This record comes from a study of blood T cells in healthy people across ages. The second PCR ran about 7 to 12 cycles with a sample-barcoded 5' primer and J-beta primers. Using its own MiXCR run on the 5' RACE reads, TCRdb lists one record per CDR3 protein. The sample consists of about 1.6 million distinct CDR3 sequences, approximately 32% of them appearing once.

Sequencing input: blood. The TCR sequence derives from a young woman in good health. The chain carries TRBV3-1 and TRBJ1-2, with D possibly being TRBD1 (6 bases). The DNA of the CDR3 is TGTGCCAGCAGTTCCTGGGGGGCGAGGGATTCGTATGGCTACACCTTC. Protein: CASSSWGARDSYGYTF.